The entry that follows covers one TCR beta chain sequence. The data stem from a study of T cells in tumors after PD-1 blockade. Looking at the study overall: Prior checkpoint blockade, systemic immunosuppressant use, or anti-cancer therapy within 4 weeks excluded patients. Either cemiplimab 350 mg every 2 weeks or pembrolizumab 200 mg every 3 weeks was given. A subset received ongoing vismodegib 150 mg daily alongside anti-PD-1 therapy.

TCRdb's copy holds only in-frame clones and misses some; the assay was immunoSEQ multiplex PCR. The sample carries over 12,000 clones, roughly 82% recorded once. The clonotype was recovered from a human donor with basal cell carcinoma. The sample here was PBMCs, taken after anti-PD-1 treatment.

DNA of the CDR3: TGTGCCAGCACAACTACCGGGGCCATGAACACTGAAGCTTTCTTT. Translating it yields CASTTTGAMNTEAFF. The chain combines TRBV6-6 with TRBJ1-1; maybe TRBD1 (5 bases). Germline V lookup: CDR1 MNHNY, CDR2 SVGAGI (reference sequence). This CDR3 region has 15 residues. The V end was cut by 7 bases, the J end by 0 bases, with 15 bases between.